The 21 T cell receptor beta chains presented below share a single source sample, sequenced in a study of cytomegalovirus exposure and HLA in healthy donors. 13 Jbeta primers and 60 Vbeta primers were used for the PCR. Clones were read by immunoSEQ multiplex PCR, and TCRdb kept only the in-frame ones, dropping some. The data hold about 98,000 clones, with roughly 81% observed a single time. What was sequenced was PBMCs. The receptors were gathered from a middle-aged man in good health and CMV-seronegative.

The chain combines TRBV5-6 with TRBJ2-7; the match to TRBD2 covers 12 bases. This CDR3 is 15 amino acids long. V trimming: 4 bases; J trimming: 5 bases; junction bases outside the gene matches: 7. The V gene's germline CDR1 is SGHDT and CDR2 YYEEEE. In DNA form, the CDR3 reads TGTGCCAGCAGCCTGCCGGGACTAGCGGGTAACGAGCAGTACTTC. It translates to CASSLPGLAGNEQYF.

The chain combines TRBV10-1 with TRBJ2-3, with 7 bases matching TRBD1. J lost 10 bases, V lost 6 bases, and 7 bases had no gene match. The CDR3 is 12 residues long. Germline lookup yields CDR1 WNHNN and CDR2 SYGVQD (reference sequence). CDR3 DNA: TGCGCCAGCAGCTCAGGGGGTGTAGCGCAGTATTTT. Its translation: CASSSGGVAQYF.

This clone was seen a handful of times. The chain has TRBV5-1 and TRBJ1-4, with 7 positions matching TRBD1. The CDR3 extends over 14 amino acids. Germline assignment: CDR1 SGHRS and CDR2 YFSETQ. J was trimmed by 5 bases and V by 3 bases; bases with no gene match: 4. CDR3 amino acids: CASSWGQPNEKLFF. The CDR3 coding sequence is TGCGCCAGCAGCTGGGGACAGCCAAATGAAAAACTGTTTTTT.

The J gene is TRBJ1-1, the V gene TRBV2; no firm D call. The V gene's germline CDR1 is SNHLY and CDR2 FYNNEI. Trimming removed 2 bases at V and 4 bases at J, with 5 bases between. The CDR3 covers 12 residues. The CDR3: CASSETGTEAFF. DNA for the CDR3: TGTGCCAGCAGTGAAACGGGCACTGAAGCTTTCTTT.

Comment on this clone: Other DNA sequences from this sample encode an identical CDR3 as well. The CDR3 coding sequence is TGTGCCACCAGCGGGGATTACAGGGTCGGTCAGCCCCAGCATTTT. Its protein product is CATSGDYRVGQPQHF. The chain links TRBV15 to TRBJ1-5; tentatively, D is TRBD1 (6 bases). Germline V gene data show CDR1 as LNHNV and CDR2 as YYDKDF (reference sequence). Deletions cut 5 bases from V and 6 bases from J, with 17 bases between. CDR3 length: 15 amino acids.

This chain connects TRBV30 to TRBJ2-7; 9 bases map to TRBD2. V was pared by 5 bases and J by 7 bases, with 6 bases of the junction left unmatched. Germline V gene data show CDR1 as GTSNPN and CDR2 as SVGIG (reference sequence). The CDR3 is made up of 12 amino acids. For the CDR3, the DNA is TGTGCCTGGGTGGGACTAGCTGGTGAGCAGTACTTC. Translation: CAWVGLAGEQYF.

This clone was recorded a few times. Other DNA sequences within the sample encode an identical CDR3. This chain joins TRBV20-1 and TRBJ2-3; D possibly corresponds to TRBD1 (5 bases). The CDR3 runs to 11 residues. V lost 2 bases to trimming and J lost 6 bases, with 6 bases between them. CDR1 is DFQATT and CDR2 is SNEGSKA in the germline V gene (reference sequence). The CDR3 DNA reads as TGCAGTGCTAGACAGGGTGATACGCAGTATTTT. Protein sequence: CSARQGDTQYF.

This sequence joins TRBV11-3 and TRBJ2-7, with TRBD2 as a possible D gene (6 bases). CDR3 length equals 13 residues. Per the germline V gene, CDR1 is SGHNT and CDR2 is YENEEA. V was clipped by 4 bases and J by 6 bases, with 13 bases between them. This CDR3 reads CASSSRGAGEQYF. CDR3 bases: TGTGCCAGCAGCTCACGTGGAGCGGGCGAGCAGTACTTC.

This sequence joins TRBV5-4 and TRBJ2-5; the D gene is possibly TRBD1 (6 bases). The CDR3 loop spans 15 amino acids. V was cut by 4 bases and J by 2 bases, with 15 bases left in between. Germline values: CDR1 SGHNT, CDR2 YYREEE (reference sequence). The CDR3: CASSLQGASQETQYF. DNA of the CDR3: TGTGCCAGCAGCCTACAGGGCGCGTCGCAAGAGACCCAGTACTTC.

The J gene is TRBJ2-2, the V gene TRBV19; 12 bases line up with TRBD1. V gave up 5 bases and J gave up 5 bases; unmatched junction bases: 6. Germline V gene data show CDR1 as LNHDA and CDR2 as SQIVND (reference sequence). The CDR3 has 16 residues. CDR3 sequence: CASSARDRGLTGELFF. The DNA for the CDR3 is TGTGCCAGTAGTGCCCGGGACAGGGGGCTGACCGGGGAGCTGTTTTTT.

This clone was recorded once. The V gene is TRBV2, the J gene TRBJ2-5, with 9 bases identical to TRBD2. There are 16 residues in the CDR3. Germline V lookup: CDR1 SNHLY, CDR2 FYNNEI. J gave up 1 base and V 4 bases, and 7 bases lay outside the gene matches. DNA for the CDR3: TGTGCCAGCAGTGCTCTAGGCGGGAGGGGCCAAGAGACCCAGTACTTC. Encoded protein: CASSALGGRGQETQYF.

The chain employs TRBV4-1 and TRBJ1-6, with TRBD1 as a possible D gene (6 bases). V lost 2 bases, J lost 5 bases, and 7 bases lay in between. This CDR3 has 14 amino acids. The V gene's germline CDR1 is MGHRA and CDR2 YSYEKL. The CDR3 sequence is CASSQRGNNSPLHF. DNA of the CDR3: TGCGCCAGCAGCCAAAGGGGGAATAATTCACCCCTCCACTTT.

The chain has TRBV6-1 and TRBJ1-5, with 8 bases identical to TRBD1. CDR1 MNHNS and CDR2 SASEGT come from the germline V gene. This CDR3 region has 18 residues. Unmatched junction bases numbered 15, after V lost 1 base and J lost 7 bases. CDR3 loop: CASSEVWTGNKGYQPQHF. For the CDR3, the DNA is TGTGCCAGCAGTGAAGTGTGGACAGGGAATAAGGGTTACCAGCCCCAGCATTTT.

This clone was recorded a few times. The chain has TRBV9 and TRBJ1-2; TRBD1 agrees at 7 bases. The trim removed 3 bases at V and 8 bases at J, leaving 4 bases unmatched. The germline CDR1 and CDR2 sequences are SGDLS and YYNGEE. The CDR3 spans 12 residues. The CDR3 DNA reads TGTGCCAGCAGCGGAGACAGGGTCGGCTACACCTTC. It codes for CASSGDRVGYTF.

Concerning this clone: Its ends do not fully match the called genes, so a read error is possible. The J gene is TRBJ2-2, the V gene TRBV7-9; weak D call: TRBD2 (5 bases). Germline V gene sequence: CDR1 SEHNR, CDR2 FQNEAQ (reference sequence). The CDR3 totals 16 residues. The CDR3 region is CSSSLRASSPTGELFF. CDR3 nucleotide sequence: TGTTCCAGCAGCCTTCGGGCGTCTAGCCCCACCGGGGAGCTGTTTTTT.

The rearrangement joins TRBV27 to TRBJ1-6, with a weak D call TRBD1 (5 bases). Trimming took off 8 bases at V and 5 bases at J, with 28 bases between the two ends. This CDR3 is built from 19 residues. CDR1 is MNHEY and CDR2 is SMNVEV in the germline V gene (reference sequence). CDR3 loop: CASGRRQWVEGSNNSPLHF. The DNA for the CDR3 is TGTGCCAGCGGCCGCCGACAGTGGGTGGAGGGGAGTAATAATTCACCCCTCCACTTT.

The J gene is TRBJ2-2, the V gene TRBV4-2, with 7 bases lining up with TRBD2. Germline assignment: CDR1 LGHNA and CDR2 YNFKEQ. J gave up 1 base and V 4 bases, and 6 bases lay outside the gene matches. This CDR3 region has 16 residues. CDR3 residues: CASSPTAGENTGELFF. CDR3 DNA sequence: TGTGCCAGCAGCCCCACCGCGGGGGAGAACACCGGGGAGCTGTTTTTT.

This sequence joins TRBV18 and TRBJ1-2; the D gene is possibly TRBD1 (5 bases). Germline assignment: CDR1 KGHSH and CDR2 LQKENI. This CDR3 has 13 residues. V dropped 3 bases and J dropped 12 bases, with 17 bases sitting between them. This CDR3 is CASSPLPDRDNTF. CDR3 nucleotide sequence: TGTGCCAGCTCACCCCTGCCCGACAGAGATAACACCTTC.

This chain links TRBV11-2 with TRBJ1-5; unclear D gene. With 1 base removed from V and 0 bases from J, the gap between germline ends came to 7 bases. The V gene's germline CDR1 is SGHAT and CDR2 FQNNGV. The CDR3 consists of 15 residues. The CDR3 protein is CASSLGSYSNQPQHF. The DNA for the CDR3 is TGTGCCAGCAGCTTAGGCAGTTATAGCAATCAGCCCCAGCATTTT.

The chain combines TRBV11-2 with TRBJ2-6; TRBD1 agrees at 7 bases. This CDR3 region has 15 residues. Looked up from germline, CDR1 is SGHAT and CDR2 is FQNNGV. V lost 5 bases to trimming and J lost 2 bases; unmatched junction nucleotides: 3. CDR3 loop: CASSAQGAGANVLTF. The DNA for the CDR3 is TGTGCCAGCAGCGCCCAGGGGGCTGGGGCCAACGTCCTGACTTTC.

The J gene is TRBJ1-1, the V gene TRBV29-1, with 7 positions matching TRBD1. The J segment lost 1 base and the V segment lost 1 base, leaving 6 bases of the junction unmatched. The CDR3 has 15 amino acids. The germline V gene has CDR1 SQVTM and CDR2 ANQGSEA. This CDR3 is CSVEGRQGGNTEAFF. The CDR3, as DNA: TGCAGCGTTGAAGGTAGACAGGGAGGGAACACTGAAGCTTTCTTT.